These T cell receptor beta chains were read from a single sample in a study of T cells in localized non-small cell lung cancer. Produced via immunoSEQ multiplex PCR; TCRdb's table is partial and in-frame only. The sample has 20,000 to 25,000 clones; approximately 90% are singletons. This material consisted of peripheral blood, taken before any cancer treatment. The receptors stem from a male donor aged 60 or over with stage I squamous cell lung carcinoma. The CDR3 runs from the conserved cysteine through the conserved F or W. D genes are given only for firm matches. The listing skips clone size in some rows; elsewhere it reads once, few, many or a size class.

j_gene	v_gene	d_gene	abundance	CDR3nt	CDR3aa
TRBJ1-4	TRBV19	-	once	TGTGCCAGTAGTACCACCCCTCAAGAGAAACTGTTTTTT	CASSTTPQEKLFF
TRBJ1-1	TRBV9	-	few	TGTGCCAGCAGCGTAGAAATGAGCACTGAAGCTTTCTTT	CASSVEMSTEAFF
TRBJ2-7	TRBV19	-	-	TGTGCCAGTAGTAAAGGGCAGGCCTCAGACGAGCAGTACTTC	CASSKGQASDEQYF
TRBJ2-1	TRBV5-1	TRBD1	-	TGCGCCAGCAGCCCGGGACAGTTGACTGAGCAGTTCTTC	CASSPGQLTEQFF
TRBJ1-2	TRBV6-1	-	-	TGTGCCAGCAGACGCGACATCTTTGATTCCTATGGCTACACCTTC	CASRRDIFDSYGYTF
TRBJ1-3	TRBV2	-	-	TGTGCCAGCAGTGATGTAGGCGGCTCTGGAAACACCATATATTTT	CASSDVGGSGNTIYF
TRBJ1-2	TRBV30	-	-	TGTGCCTGGTCGTACAGCAGTCTCTATGGCTACACCTTC	CAWSYSSLYGYTF
TRBJ1-1	TRBV27	TRBD1	-	TGTGCCAGCAGTTCAGGGGGGTACACTGAAGCTTTCTTT	CASSSGGYTEAFF
TRBJ1-1	TRBV6-1	-	-	TGTGCCAGCAGCGCTATAACAGGGTTTAACACTGAAGCTTTCTTT	CASSAITGFNTEAFF
TRBJ1-1	TRBV5-1	-	-	TGCGCCAGCAGCGGGGGGTCAGGTTTTAACACTGAAGCTTTCTTT	CASSGGSGFNTEAFF
TRBJ1-2	TRBV5-4	TRBD1	-	TGTGCCAGCAGTTTCACAGGGGGCCAAGCCCTCTATGGCTACACCTTC	CASSFTGGQALYGYTF
TRBJ1-1	TRBV19	-	-	TGTGCCAGTAGTAGGGGGATACAGGGTAGCACTGAAGCTTTCTTT	CASSRGIQGSTEAFF
TRBJ1-6	TRBV27	-	-	TGTGCCAGCAGTTTATCAGTCCCTACAGGTTCACCCCTCCACTTT	CASSLSVPTGSPLHF
TRBJ2-7	TRBV5-6	-	once	TGTGCCAGCAGCCGGGACGGCGGCAACTACGAGCAGTACTTC	CASSRDGGNYEQYF
TRBJ2-3	TRBV5-1	TRBD2	-	TGCGCCAGCAGCTCCGGGACTAGCGGGGATACGCAGTATTTT	CASSSGTSGDTQYF
TRBJ1-1	TRBV7-2	-	-	TGTGCCAGCAGCTTAGGGTTCTTGGGGGCCGGCGGAGCTTTCTTT	CASSLGFLGAGGAFF
TRBJ1-6	TRBV4-1	-	once	TGCGCCAGCAGCCAAGATAGGGACACCACGAGCTCCTATAATTCACCCCTCCGCTTT	CASSQDRDTTSSYNSPLRF
TRBJ2-7	TRBV19	-	-	TGTGCCAGTGCGTCAGGGACCCTTCGGGAGCAGTACTTC	CASASGTLREQYF
TRBJ1-3	TRBV2	TRBD1	-	TGTGCCAGCACGGGGACAGCCTCTGGAAACACCATATATTTT	CASTGTASGNTIYF
TRBJ1-2	TRBV5-4	TRBD1	-	TGTGCCAGCAGCTTGTTCTTGGACAGGGCTGAAGGGGGCTACACCTTC	CASSLFLDRAEGGYTF
TRBJ1-1	TRBV2	-	-	TGTGCCGGAGCTGAGGGCCAGAACACTGAAGCTTTCTTT	CAGAEGQNTEAFF
TRBJ1-1	TRBV7-9	TRBD1	-	TGTGCCAGCAGCTTTGGGGACAGGGGCTCCACTGAAGCTTTCTTT	CASSFGDRGSTEAFF
TRBJ2-1	TRBV19	TRBD1	-	TGTGCCAGTAGTAGGGGGACAGGGGCCTACAATGAGCAGTTCTTC	CASSRGTGAYNEQFF
TRBJ2-3	TRBV7-3	-	once	TGTGCCAGCAGTCTCGGACTAAGCACAGATACGCAGTATTTT	CASSLGLSTDTQYF
TRBJ1-2	TRBV10-3	TRBD1	-	TGTGCCATTACAGGGGGTGACTATGGCTACACCTTC	CAITGGDYGYTF
TRBJ2-3	TRBV11-2	TRBD2	few	TGTGCCAGCAGCTTAGAGCGGGGGGTGAATACGCAGTATTTT	CASSLERGVNTQYF
TRBJ1-2	TRBV7-2	TRBD1	-	TGTGCCAGCAGCGCAGACAGGGGTCTGGGCTACACCTTC	CASSADRGLGYTF
TRBJ1-4	TRBV7-8	TRBD1	-	TGTGCCAGCAGATCGTCAGGGGGAACTAATGAAAAACTGTTTTTT	CASRSSGGTNEKLFF
TRBJ1-5	TRBV27	-	-	TGTGCCAGCAGTTTATTAAGGGATGGAGGGACCCAGCATTTT	CASSLLRDGGTQHF
TRBJ1-2	TRBV4-2	TRBD1	-	TGTGCCAGCAGCCAAGAGACAGGGGGGAACTATGGCTACACCTTC	CASSQETGGNYGYTF
TRBJ1-5	TRBV7-2	-	-	TGTGCCAGCAGCTTATCTCAGGGGAGTCAGCCCCAGCATTTT	CASSLSQGSQPQHF
TRBJ2-3	TRBV7-9	TRBD1	-	TGTGCCAGCAGCCCGTTCAGGGGGCAAGATACGCAGTATTTT	CASSPFRGQDTQYF
TRBJ1-2	TRBV19	-	-	TGTGCCAGTAGTTTCAGCTCCTATGGCTACACCTTC	CASSFSSYGYTF
TRBJ2-7	TRBV27	TRBD1	-	TGTGCCAGCAGTTTTGGATGGACAGGGTCCTACGAGCAGTACTTC	CASSFGWTGSYEQYF
TRBJ1-2	TRBV7-9	TRBD1	-	TGTGCCAGCAGCTTAGCGGGTGGACAGGCCGGTGGCTACACCTTC	CASSLAGGQAGGYTF
TRBJ1-1	TRBV18	-	-	TGTGCCAGCTCACCACCGAGCGCCACTGAAGCTTTCTTT	CASSPPSATEAFF
TRBJ2-2	TRBV5-1	TRBD1	-	TGCGCCAGCATGAACAGGGGCACCGGGGAGCTGTTTTTT	CASMNRGTGELFF
TRBJ1-6	TRBV19	TRBD1	-	TGTGCCAGTAGTCCGGACAGGAATTCACCCCTCCACTTT	CASSPDRNSPLHF
TRBJ1-1	TRBV7-9	-	-	TGTGCCAGCAGCTTAGCAGGGATGAACACTGAAGCTTTCTTT	CASSLAGMNTEAFF
TRBJ2-3	TRBV7-3	TRBD1	-	TGTGCCAGCAGCCCTCGGACAGGGGGACTTAGCACAGATACGCAGTATTTT	CASSPRTGGLSTDTQYF
TRBJ1-2	TRBV5-6	-	-	TGTGCCAGCAGCTTGAGGAACTATGGCTACACCTTC	CASSLRNYGYTF
TRBJ2-7	TRBV5-1	-	-	TGCGCCAGCACCAAAGGCTACGAGCAGTACTTC	CASTKGYEQYF
TRBJ1-4	TRBV30	-	-	TGTGCCTGGAGTCCCGGCAATGAAAAACTGTTTTTT	CAWSPGNEKLFF
TRBJ2-5	TRBV25-1	-	-	TGTGCCAGCAGTGAATCTCCGCGGGAGACCCAGTACTTC	CASSESPRETQYF
TRBJ1-2	TRBV7-9	-	-	TGTGCCAGCAGCTTGAATGAGGCTGGCTACACCTTC	CASSLNEAGYTF
TRBJ1-6	TRBV18	TRBD1	-	TGTGCCAGCCGCGCAGGGGGGTCGAATTCACCCCTCCACTTT	CASRAGGSNSPLHF